A single sample gave rise to the 25 T cell receptor beta chains below, sequenced in a study of blood T cell repertoires in COVID-19. Only in-frame clones appear in the TCRdb table, and some are missing; sequencing was by immunoSEQ multiplex PCR. The table includes around 120,000 clones, about 78% detected once. Sample: peripheral blood. These receptors all stem from a man between 65 and 85 years old with acute or convalescent COVID-19.

This clone has only a few counts. This chain links TRBV7-9 with TRBJ1-3; a possible D gene is TRBD1 (5 bases). This CDR3 has 15 amino acids. V was pared by 5 bases and J by 0 bases, with 11 bases between. Germline CDR1 and CDR2: SEHNR and FQNEAQ (reference sequence). The CDR3 loop is CASSDDSYSGNTIYF. The CDR3 DNA follows: TGTGCCAGCAGCGACGACAGCTACTCTGGAAACACCATATATTTT.

The J gene is TRBJ1-3, the V gene TRBV19; no clear D. The CDR3 runs to 12 residues. Germline-derived CDR1 and CDR2 are LNHDA and SQIVND (reference sequence). V was trimmed by 5 bases and J by 12 bases, leaving 14 bases between them. In DNA form, the CDR3 reads TGTGCCAGTAGTTTTGGCCCAACGGGCATATATTTT. This gives the protein CASSFGPTGIYF. Drawing the rest from reference TRBV19 and TRBJ1-3, the complete variable domain is DGGITQSPKYLFRKEGQNVTLSCEQNLNHDAMYWYRQDPGQGLRLIYYSQIVNDFQKGDIAEGYSVSREKKESFPLTVTSAQKNPTAFYLCASSFGPTGIYFGEGSWLTVV.

The rearrangement links TRBV19 to TRBJ1-3; maybe TRBD1 (6 bases). Germline V gene data show CDR1 as LNHDA and CDR2 as SQIVND (reference sequence). V lost 3 bases and J lost 4, with 16 bases in between. This CDR3 is 16 amino acids long. CDR3 sequence (DNA): TGTGCCAGTAGTATCGGAGCCACAGGGTTAGGAAACACCATATATTTT. It translates to CASSIGATGLGNTIYF.

The chain has TRBV6-5 and TRBJ2-5; 11 positions agree with TRBD2. Germline values: CDR1 MNHEY, CDR2 SVGAGI. The V gene end was trimmed by 4 bases and the J gene end by 2 bases; junction bases not matched to a gene: 6. This CDR3 comprises 16 residues. Here the CDR3 DNA reads TGTGCCAGCAGTTCCCTGGGACTAGCGGTTCAAGAGACCCAGTACTTC. It codes for CASSSLGLAVQETQYF.

Notes on this clone: The sample holds other DNA sequences that translate to the same CDR3. V gene TRBV18 combines with J gene TRBJ1-1; the D is unclear. The germline CDR1 and CDR2 sequences are KGHSH and LQKENI. The ends were cut back, 0 bases at V and 3 bases at J, with 8 bases in the middle. This CDR3 has 14 amino acids. Here the CDR3 DNA reads TGTGCCAGCTCACCACCGGGCGGGGACACTGAAGCTTTCTTT. As protein: CASSPPGGDTEAFF.

The chain uses TRBV6-5 and TRBJ2-7; 13 bases line up with TRBD2. The CDR3 is 15 residues long. Germline CDR1 MNHEY, CDR2 SVGAGI. The trim removed 10 bases at V and 0 bases at J, leaving 6 bases unmatched. CDR3 bases: TGTGCCATATGGACTAGCGGGGGCAGCTCCTACGAGCAGTACTTC. Its protein product is CAIWTSGGSSYEQYF.

This chain uses TRBV4-3 with TRBJ1-2; 7 bases are shared with TRBD1. Trimming took 1 base from V and 3 from J; bases not matched to a gene: 8. The length of the CDR3 is 16 residues. CDR1 is LGHNA, CDR2 YSLEER, per germline. Here the CDR3 DNA reads TGCGCCAGCAGCCAAGGAAGGGGGCGCGAGGACTATGGCTACACCTTC. It codes for CASSQGRGREDYGYTF.

In this sample, this clone turned up once. This chain links TRBV19 with TRBJ1-3, with D possibly being TRBD1 (6 bases). From germline, CDR1 is LNHDA and CDR2 SQIVND (reference sequence). Trimming shortened V by 3 bases and J by 4 bases, and 16 bases separated the two germline ends. This CDR3 is 16 amino acids long. CDR3 sequence (DNA): TGTGCCAGTAGTATGCTCCCCGGGACAATCGGAAACACCATATATTTT. Its protein is CASSMLPGTIGNTIYF.

This clone has just a few counts. V is TRBV6-6 and J is TRBJ1-3; D remains unclear. Germline V gene data show CDR1 as MNHNY and CDR2 as SVGAGI (reference sequence). This CDR3 is built from 14 residues. Trimming took off 6 bases at V and 0 bases at J, with 9 bases between the two ends. DNA of the CDR3: TGTGCCAGCAGCCGAACTCTCTCTGGAAACACCATATATTTT. This sequence encodes CASSRTLSGNTIYF.

The rearrangement uses TRBV19 and TRBJ1-5; TRBD1 matches 10 bases. This CDR3 has 18 residues. The V gene end was trimmed by 9 bases and the J gene end by 2 bases; junction bases not matched to a gene: 16. Germline CDR1 and CDR2: LNHDA and SQIVND (reference sequence). The CDR3 here is CASSGTGDTRARNQPQHF. The CDR3 DNA follows: TGTGCCAGCTCCGGGACAGGGGATACCAGGGCCCGCAATCAGCCCCAGCATTTT. The full variable domain, in which reference TRBV19 and TRBJ1-5 provide the parts outside the CDR3, is DGGITQSPKYLFRKEGQNVTLSCEQNLNHDAMYWYRQDPGQGLRLIYYSQIVNDFQKGDIAEGYSVSREKKESFPLTVTSAQKNPTAFYLCASSGTGDTRARNQPQHFGDGTRLSIL.

This chain joins TRBV4-2 and TRBJ1-6; 8 positions match TRBD1. Trimming took 4 bases from V and 6 from J; bases not matched to a gene: 5. The CDR3 loop spans 15 amino acids. Germline CDR1 LGHNA, CDR2 YNFKEQ. The CDR3 DNA reads TGTGCCAGCAGCCTCGGACAGGGTGTTAATTCACCCCTCCACTTT. It codes for CASSLGQGVNSPLHF.

On this clone: Within the sample, other DNA sequences also encode this same CDR3. The rearrangement joins TRBV24-1 to TRBJ2-7; TRBD1 matches 7 bases. The CDR3 runs 13 residues. The V gene end was trimmed by 4 bases and the J gene end by 4 bases; junction bases not matched to a gene: 3. The V gene's germline CDR1 is KGHDR and CDR2 SFDVKD. CDR3 residues: CATSDPTGYEQYF. The CDR3 DNA sequence: TGTGCCACCAGTGACCCGACAGGGTACGAGCAGTACTTC.

This clone was detected a few times. The rearrangement uses TRBV18 and TRBJ2-7; TRBD1 aligns across 8 bases. Germline trimming cut 2 bases from V and 5 bases from J; bases unmatched to any gene: 11. Germline-derived CDR1 and CDR2 are KGHSH and LQKENI. This CDR3 comprises 16 residues. CDR3 bases: TGTGCCAGCTCACCAATCGGCGGGCAGGGGGCTCACGAGCAGTACTTC. Translation gives CASSPIGGQGAHEQYF.

In its sample, this clone was seen a few times. This chain connects TRBV11-3 to TRBJ1-6; 11 nucleotides match TRBD1. Trimming cost V 3 bases and J 14 bases; bases outside gene matches: 3. This CDR3 region has 13 residues. Germline-derived CDR1 and CDR2 are SGHNT and YENEEA. In DNA, the CDR3 is TGTGCCAGCAGCTTGGACAGGGGGCCGGCCCTCCACTTT. It codes for CASSLDRGPALHF.

The rearrangement joins TRBV9 to TRBJ1-6, with no clear D. V was cut by 0 bases and J by 1 base, with 14 bases left in between. The germline CDR1 and CDR2 sequences are SGDLS and YYNGEE. This CDR3 region has 18 residues. CDR3 sequence (DNA): TGTGCCAGCAGCGTAGTACCGGCGGATGTTTCCTATAATTCACCCCTCCACTTT. Amino acids: CASSVVPADVSYNSPLHF.

The V and J genes are TRBV18 and TRBJ2-5; possibly TRBD2 for D (6 bases). The CDR3 runs 14 residues. Germline CDR1 and CDR2: KGHSH and LQKENI. V was shortened by 2 bases and J by 5 bases, with 12 bases between the two germline ends. The CDR3 region is CASSPGTGHETQYF. The CDR3 DNA follows: TGTGCCAGCTCACCAGGGACTGGCCATGAGACCCAGTACTTC.

The CDR3 here is CASSATLGLAVAGELFF. The CDR3 DNA reads TGTGCCAGCAGCGCAACACTAGGACTAGCAGTAGCCGGGGAGCTGTTTTTT. V usage is TRBV9 and J usage is TRBJ2-2; 8 bases align to TRBD2. The J segment lost 6 bases and the V segment lost 3 bases, leaving 13 bases of the junction unmatched. Germline V CDR1 and CDR2: SGDLS, YYNGEE. The CDR3 covers 17 residues. The whole variable domain, filled in from reference TRBV9 and TRBJ2-2, reads DSGVTQTPKHLITATGQRVTLRCSPRSGDLSVYWYQQSLDQGLQFLIQYYNGEERAKGNILERFSAQQFPDLHSELNLSSLELGDSALYFCASSATLGLAVAGELFFGEGSRLTVL.

This chain uses TRBV4-3 with TRBJ1-1; D is ambiguous. V was clipped by 0 bases and J by 0 bases, with 17 bases between them. CDR3 length: 18 amino acids. From germline, CDR1 is LGHNA and CDR2 YSLEER. For the CDR3, the DNA is TGCGCCAGCAGCCAAGATCCCCAAGGTGCCGGGGTGAACACTGAAGCTTTCTTT. Protein: CASSQDPQGAGVNTEAFF.

This sequence joins TRBV4-3 and TRBJ2-6, with D tentatively TRBD2 (5 bases). Trimming left V 0 bases short and J 2 bases short, with 8 bases between. The CDR3 has 16 residues. Germline CDR1 reads LGHNA; CDR2 reads YSLEER. In DNA, the CDR3 is TGCGCCAGCAGCCAAGATTTGGGAGCTGGGGCCAACGTCCTGACTTTC. Its protein is CASSQDLGAGANVLTF.

The chain links TRBV7-2 to TRBJ1-5; 7 bases agree with TRBD1. CDR3 length: 14 residues. The junction had 4 bases not matched to a gene; V was cut back by 5 bases and J by 3 bases. Germline CDR1 is SGHTA and CDR2 is FQGNSA. The CDR3 sequence: CASSRTGDNQPQHF. The CDR3 DNA is TGTGCCAGCAGCAGAACAGGGGACAATCAGCCCCAGCATTTT.

Comment on this clone: Within the sample, other DNA sequences also encode this same CDR3. This chain links TRBV19 with TRBJ1-5, with 8 nucleotides matching TRBD1. This CDR3 region has 14 residues. J was trimmed by 6 bases and V by 9 bases; bases with no gene match: 10. Looked up from germline, CDR1 is LNHDA and CDR2 is SQIVND (reference sequence). CDR3 DNA: TGTGCCAGCAGACCGGGGCAGGGGGCTCAGCCCCAGCATTTT. This sequence encodes CASRPGQGAQPQHF.

DNA of the CDR3: TGCAGTGCTAGTGAGGGCCCAGGGCCACCCCTCCACTTT. Protein sequence: CSASEGPGPPLHF. The chain combines TRBV20-1 with TRBJ1-6, with TRBD1 as a possible D gene (5 bases). The V gene's germline CDR1 is DFQATT and CDR2 SNEGSKA (reference sequence). V lost 3 bases and J 11 bases, leaving 14 bases between the germline ends. CDR3 length: 13 residues.

This clone was seen a handful of times. CDR3 bases: TGTGCCAGCAGTACTAGGGGGCTTTTGGAGCCCCAGCATTTT. Its protein product is CASSTRGLLEPQHF. V gene TRBV27 combines with J gene TRBJ1-5, with 7 bases aligning to TRBD1. The trim removed 5 bases at V and 8 bases at J, leaving 9 bases unmatched. This CDR3 is built from 14 residues. The germline CDR1 and CDR2 sequences are MNHEY and SMNVEV (reference sequence).

V usage is TRBV18 and J usage is TRBJ1-1; D may be TRBD1 (5 bases). The germline V gene has CDR1 KGHSH and CDR2 LQKENI. V was trimmed by 3 bases and J by 0 bases, leaving 20 bases between them. CDR3 length: 18 amino acids. The CDR3 loop is CASSPRRVTAYVNTEAFF. CDR3 sequence (DNA): TGTGCCAGCTCACCTCGGAGGGTGACAGCGTATGTGAACACTGAAGCTTTCTTT.

The V gene is TRBV7-9, the J gene TRBJ1-6; maybe TRBD1 (5 bases). V lost 5 bases and J lost 8, with 19 bases in between. This CDR3 has 16 residues. Germline values: CDR1 SEHNR, CDR2 FQNEAQ (reference sequence). CDR3 sequence (DNA): TGTGCCAGCAGCGACACCATCCGGGGGACCGATTCACCCCTCCACTTT. Encoded protein: CASSDTIRGTDSPLHF.